The present T cell receptor (beta chain) was sequenced within a study of OX40 agonist ivuxolimab in advanced cancers. Background on the study: Enrolled patients in dose escalation had cancers that were hepatocellular carcinoma, melanoma, renal cell or head and neck cancer.

The germline CDR1 and CDR2 sequences are SEHNR and FQNEAQ (reference sequence). The CDR3 contains 13 residues. Trimming removed 0 bases from V and 7 bases from J, with 8 bases in between. This table comes from immunoSEQ multiplex PCR, and its TCRdb copy is limited to in-frame clones, with some not included. The sample lists over 80,000 clones; 85% to 95% were seen once. The receptor was isolated from an adult with an advanced solid tumor such as melanoma, head and neck, liver or kidney cancer. The sequences come from CD4+ or CD8+ T cells sorted from blood, collected in a trial of the OX40 agonist ivuxolimab. The J gene is TRBJ2-3, the V gene TRBV7-9, with a possible D match to TRBD1 (5 bases). CDR3 amino acids: CASSLATDYTQYF. As DNA, the CDR3 is TGTGCCAGCAGCTTAGCGACAGATTATACGCAGTATTTT.